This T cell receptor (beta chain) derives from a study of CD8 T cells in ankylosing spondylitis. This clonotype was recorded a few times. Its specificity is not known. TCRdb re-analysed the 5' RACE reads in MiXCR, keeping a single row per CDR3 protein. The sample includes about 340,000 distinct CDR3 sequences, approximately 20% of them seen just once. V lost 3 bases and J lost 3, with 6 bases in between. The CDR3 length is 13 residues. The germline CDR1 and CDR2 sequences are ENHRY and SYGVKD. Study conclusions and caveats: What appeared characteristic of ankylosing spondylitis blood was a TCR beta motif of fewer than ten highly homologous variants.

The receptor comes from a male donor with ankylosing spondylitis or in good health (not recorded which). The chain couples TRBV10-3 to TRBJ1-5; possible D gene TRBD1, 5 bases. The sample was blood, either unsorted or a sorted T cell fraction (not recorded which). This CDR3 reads CAISEGANQPQHF. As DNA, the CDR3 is TGTGCCATCAGTGAAGGGGCCAATCAGCCCCAGCATTTT.